This T cell receptor beta chain was identified in a study of blood T cell repertoires in COVID-19. Only in-frame clones appear in the TCRdb table, and some are missing; sequencing was by immunoSEQ multiplex PCR. The sample includes around 180,000 clones, about four fifths of them seen just once. There are 13 residues in the CDR3. The V end was cut by 4 bases, the J end by 1 base, with 5 bases between. Germline CDR1 reads SNHLY; CDR2 reads FYNNEI. The sequenced sample was peripheral blood. This sequence joins TRBV2 and TRBJ1-5; D is ambiguous. The clonotype originates from a man aged 65 to 85 with active or convalescent COVID-19. The CDR3 DNA reads as TGTGCCAGCAGTGTGGAGAGCAATCAGCCCCAGCATTTT. Residues: CASSVESNQPQHF.